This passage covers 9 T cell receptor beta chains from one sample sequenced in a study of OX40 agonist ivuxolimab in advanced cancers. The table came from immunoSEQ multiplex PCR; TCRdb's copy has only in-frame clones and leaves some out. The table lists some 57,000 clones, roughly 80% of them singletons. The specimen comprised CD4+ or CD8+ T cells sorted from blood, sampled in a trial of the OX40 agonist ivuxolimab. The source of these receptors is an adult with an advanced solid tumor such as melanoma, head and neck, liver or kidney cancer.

CDR3 amino acids: CASSVQGGNTIYF. As DNA, the CDR3 is TGTGCCAGCAGCGTGCAGGGAGGAAACACCATATATTTT. The rearrangement uses TRBV9 and TRBJ1-3, with a tentative D call TRBD1 (5 bases). Between the trimmed V and J ends, which lost 2 bases and 4 bases, there was a span of 7 bases. The CDR3 runs 13 residues. Per germline, CDR1 SGDLS and CDR2 YYNGEE.

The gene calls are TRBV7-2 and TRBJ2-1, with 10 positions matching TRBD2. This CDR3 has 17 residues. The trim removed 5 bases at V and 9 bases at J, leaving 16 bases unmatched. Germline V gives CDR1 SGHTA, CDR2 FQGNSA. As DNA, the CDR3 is TGTGCCAGCAGCCCCGCCGGGGGCAGCGGGGGGGCCAGTGAGCAGTTCTTC. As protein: CASSPAGGSGGASEQFF.

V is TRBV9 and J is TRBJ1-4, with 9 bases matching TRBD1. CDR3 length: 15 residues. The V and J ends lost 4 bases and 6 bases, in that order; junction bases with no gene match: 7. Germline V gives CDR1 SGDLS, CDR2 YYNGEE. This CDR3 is CASSPWDREDEKLFF. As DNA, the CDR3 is TGTGCCAGCAGCCCGTGGGACAGGGAGGATGAAAAACTGTTTTTT.

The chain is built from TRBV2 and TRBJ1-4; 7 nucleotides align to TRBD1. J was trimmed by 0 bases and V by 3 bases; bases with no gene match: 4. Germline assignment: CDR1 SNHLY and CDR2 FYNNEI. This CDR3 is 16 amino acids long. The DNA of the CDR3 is TGTGCCAGCAGTGAGTGGGGACAGTCAACTAATGAAAAACTGTTTTTT. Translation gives CASSEWGQSTNEKLFF.

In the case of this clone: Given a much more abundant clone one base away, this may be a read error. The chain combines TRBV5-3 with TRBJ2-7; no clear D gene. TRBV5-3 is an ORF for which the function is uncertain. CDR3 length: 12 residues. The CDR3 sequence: CASSLSSYEQYF. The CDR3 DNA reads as TGTGCCAGCAGCTTGAGCTCCTACGAGCAGTACTTC.

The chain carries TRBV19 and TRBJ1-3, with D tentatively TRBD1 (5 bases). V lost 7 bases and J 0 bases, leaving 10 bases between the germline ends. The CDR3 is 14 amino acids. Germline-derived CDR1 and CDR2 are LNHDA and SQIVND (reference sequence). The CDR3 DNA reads TGTGCCAGTATGGGGGTAAACTCTGGAAACACCATATATTTT. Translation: CASMGVNSGNTIYF.

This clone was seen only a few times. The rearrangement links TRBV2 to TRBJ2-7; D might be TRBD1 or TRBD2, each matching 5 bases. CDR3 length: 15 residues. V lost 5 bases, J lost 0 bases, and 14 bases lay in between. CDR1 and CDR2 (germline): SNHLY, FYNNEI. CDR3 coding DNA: TGTGCCAGCAGTTCCCTAGGGGAGCGCTCCTACGAGCAGTACTTC. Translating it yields CASSSLGERSYEQYF.

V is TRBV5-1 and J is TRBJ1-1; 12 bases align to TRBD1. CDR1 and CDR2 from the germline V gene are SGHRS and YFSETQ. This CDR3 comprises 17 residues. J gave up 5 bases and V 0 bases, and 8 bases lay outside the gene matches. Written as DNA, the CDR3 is TGCGCCAGCAGCTTGGATTCCGGGACAGGGGGCCGGACTGAAGCTTTCTTT. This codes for CASSLDSGTGGRTEAFF.

The CDR3, as DNA: TGTGCCAGCAGTGAAGCCCAGGGCTGGGTTTACGAGCAGTACTTC. It encodes CASSEAQGWVYEQYF. The chain recombines TRBV25-1 with TRBJ2-7, with a weak D call TRBD1 (5 bases). The V and J ends lost 2 bases and 4 bases respectively, with 15 bases between them. CDR1 and CDR2 (germline): MGHDK, SYGVNS. The CDR3 runs 15 residues.